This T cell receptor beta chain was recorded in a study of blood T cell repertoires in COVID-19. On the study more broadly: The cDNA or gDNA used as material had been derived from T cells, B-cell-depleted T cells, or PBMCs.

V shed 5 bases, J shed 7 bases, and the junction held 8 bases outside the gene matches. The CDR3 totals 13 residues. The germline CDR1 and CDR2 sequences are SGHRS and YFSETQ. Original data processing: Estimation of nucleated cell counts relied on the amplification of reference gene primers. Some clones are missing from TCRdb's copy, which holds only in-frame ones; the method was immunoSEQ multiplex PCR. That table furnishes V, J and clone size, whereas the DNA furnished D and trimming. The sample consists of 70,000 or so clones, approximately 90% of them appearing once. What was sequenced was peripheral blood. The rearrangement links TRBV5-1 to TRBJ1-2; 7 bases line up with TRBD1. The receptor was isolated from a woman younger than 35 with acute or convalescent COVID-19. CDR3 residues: CASRDRQGAGYTF. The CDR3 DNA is TGCGCCAGCAGGGACAGACAGGGTGCTGGCTACACCTTC.